The subject of this entry is one T cell receptor (beta chain). The CDR3 is 14 amino acids. Trimming at V came to 3 bases and at J to 2 bases, leaving 0 bases not matched to a gene. Germline V gene data show CDR1 as KGHSH and CDR2 as LQKENI. Here immunoSEQ multiplex PCR was the method, and the copy in TCRdb shows in-frame clones only, minus some. Here the sample spans approximately 70,000 clones, 87% being singletons. This record comes from a study of control samples from healthy donors and cancer patients. Sequencing was carried out using blood. The rearrangement uses TRBV18 and TRBJ1-5, with 8 bases aligning to TRBD1. This clonotype was obtained from a woman aged 50 to 60 in good health. The CDR3: CASSPGQGNQPQHF. CDR3 DNA: TGTGCCAGCTCACCGGGACAGGGCAATCAGCCCCAGCATTTT.